This record looks at one T cell receptor beta chain sequence and its context. Its target is unknown. This specimen includes other DNA sequences encoding the same CDR3. Some clones are missing from TCRdb's copy, which holds only in-frame ones; the method was immunoSEQ multiplex PCR. The sample yields some 73,000 clones, 75% to 90% seen once. The entry originates in a study of OX40 agonist ivuxolimab in advanced cancers. At the level of the study: Mean age approximately 66 years, range roughly 23 to 79; roughly 82% male. General study findings and limits: At doses 0.1 to 3.0 mg/kg, CD4+ and CD8+ clones expanded.

Trimming left V 3 bases short and J 4 bases short, with 7 bases between. Germline lookup yields CDR1 LNHDA and CDR2 SQIVND (reference sequence). The CDR3 is 13 amino acids. Sample: CD4+ or CD8+ T cells sorted from blood, taken in a trial of the OX40 agonist ivuxolimab. This clonotype originated in an adult with an advanced solid tumor such as melanoma, head and neck, liver or kidney cancer. The genes are TRBV19 and TRBJ1-5, with unresolved D. The chain's CDR3 is CASSIDINQPQHF. The CDR3 DNA reads as TGTGCCAGTAGTATCGACATTAATCAGCCCCAGCATTTT.